This T cell receptor (beta chain) was sequenced during a study of CD8 T cells in Susac syndrome. The T cells that were sequenced for TCR beta were CD8+ and CD4+ cells from blood. RNA amounts of roughly 0.5 to 1 ug underwent reverse transcription with random hexamers. TCRdb fed the immunoSEQ multiplex PCR reads into MiXCR, producing one record per CDR3 protein. The repertoire has approximately 230,000 distinct CDR3 sequences, over 85% of them found once; the top ten carry around 0.067%. Germline trimming cut 11 bases from V and 9 bases from J; bases unmatched to any gene: 1. Germline CDR1 and CDR2: MDHEN and SYDVKM. This CDR3 has 9 amino acids.

Sequenced material: CD4+ T cells from PBMCs. The chain has TRBV28 and TRBJ2-1; 7 nucleotides align to TRBD2. The TCR was taken from a human donor with multiple sclerosis. The CDR3 sequence is CAGGGEQFF. For the CDR3, the DNA is TGTGCCGGGGGGGGTGAGCAGTTCTTC.